These 16 T cell receptor beta chains were sequenced from one sample in a study of T cell changes during pregnancy in multiple sclerosis. Some clones are missing from TCRdb's copy, which holds only in-frame ones; the method was immunoSEQ multiplex PCR. The data show under 50,000 clones, 90% to 95% seen once. The specimen comprised CD8+ T cells from peripheral blood mononuclear cells, sampled in the first trimester of pregnancy. The receptors were sampled from a female donor with multiple sclerosis, enrolled in a pregnancy study.

The V and J genes are TRBV5-5 and TRBJ2-7; 9 bases agree with TRBD1. The CDR3 loop spans 15 amino acids. Losses at the gene ends were 4 bases for V and 3 bases for J; bases not matched to a gene: 8. Looked up from germline, CDR1 is SGHKS and CDR2 is YYEKEE (reference sequence). For the CDR3, the DNA is TGTGCCAGCAGCAACCGGGACAGGGCGTACTACGAGCAGTACTTC. Its translation: CASSNRDRAYYEQYF.

The chain uses TRBV5-4 and TRBJ2-7; TRBD1 matches at 9 bases. CDR3 length equals 14 residues. Germline CDR1 is SGHNT and CDR2 is YYREEE (reference sequence). V lost 0 bases and J lost 6; bases outside the gene matches: 4. CDR3 DNA: TGTGCCAGCAGCTTGGTACAGGGGGCGAGCGAGCAGTACTTC. Translating gives CASSLVQGASEQYF.

The chain recombines TRBV14 with TRBJ2-5; TRBD1 aligns across 7 bases. CDR1 is SGHDN and CDR2 is FVKESK in the germline V gene. This CDR3 is built from 15 residues. The V and J ends lost 3 bases and 2 bases, in that order; junction bases with no gene match: 6. The CDR3: CASSQNVGQQETQYF. The DNA of the CDR3 is TGTGCCAGCAGCCAGAACGTGGGACAGCAAGAGACCCAGTACTTC.

V is TRBV9 and J is TRBJ1-1; D gene ambiguous. Trimming cost V 3 bases and J 5 bases, with 11 bases left between them. Germline CDR1 is SGDLS and CDR2 is YYNGEE. The CDR3 totals 13 residues. CDR3 region: CASSGNPGTEAFF. In DNA form, the CDR3 reads TGTGCCAGCAGCGGAAACCCCGGGACTGAAGCTTTCTTT.

This clone was observed once. The V and J genes are TRBV20-1 and TRBJ2-7; TRBD1 might be the D (5 bases). This CDR3 region has 11 residues. V lost 3 bases to trimming and J lost 2 bases, with 5 bases between them. CDR1 is DFQATT, CDR2 SNEGSKA, per germline (reference sequence). CDR3 coding DNA: TGCAGTGCTAGGGACACCTACGAGCAGTACTTC. Translation gives CSARDTYEQYF.

The J gene is TRBJ2-7, the V gene TRBV13; 11 bases match TRBD2. The CDR3 has 13 residues. After removal of 11 bases from V and 4 bases from J, the junction contained 7 bases not matched to a gene. Per the germline V gene, CDR1 is PRHDT and CDR2 is FYEKMQ (reference sequence). This chain's CDR3 is CASTSGGNYEQYF. The CDR3 DNA reads TGTGCCTCCACTAGCGGGGGAAATTACGAGCAGTACTTC.

The CDR3 loop is CASSLGIAGPQYF. Here the CDR3 DNA reads TGTGCCAGCAGCTTAGGGATAGCGGGACCCCAGTACTTC. The chain joins TRBV7-8 to TRBJ2-7; 8 positions match TRBD2. CDR1 is SGHVS, CDR2 FQNEAQ, per germline. This CDR3 region has 13 residues. The J segment lost 10 bases and the V segment lost 1 base, leaving 6 bases of the junction unmatched.

This chain uses TRBV28 with TRBJ2-7, with 8 bases identical to TRBD1. This CDR3 has 15 residues. Germline V gene data show CDR1 as MDHEN and CDR2 as SYDVKM. With V trimmed by 6 bases and J by 0 bases, 7 bases remained unmatched. The CDR3 DNA is TGTGCCAGCAGCCTGACGGGACAGGACTCCTACGAGCAGTACTTC. Protein product: CASSLTGQDSYEQYF.

The table lists this clone with a few counts. The V gene is TRBV4-3, the J gene TRBJ1-1; 10 bases are a match to TRBD1. The V segment lost 2 bases and the J segment 1 base; nucleotides outside the gene matches: 13. Germline lookup yields CDR1 LGHNA and CDR2 YSLEER. CDR3 size: 19 residues. CDR3 nucleotide sequence: TGCGCCAGCAGCCAATCCGGGACAGGGGATGAACTAGGGAACACTGAAGCTTTCTTT. Amino acid sequence: CASSQSGTGDELGNTEAFF.

This clone occurred once. This chain connects TRBV9 to TRBJ2-1; weak D call: TRBD2 (6 bases). V gave up 4 bases and J gave up 8 bases, with 25 bases separating them. The CDR3 is made up of 17 amino acids. In germline, CDR1 is SGDLS, CDR2 YYNGEE. The CDR3 DNA reads TGTGCCAGCAGCCTCAATTCTGGACTATCCTTTTCGTATGAGCAGTTCTTC. This translates into CASSLNSGLSFSYEQFF.

The chain links TRBV29-1 to TRBJ2-1, with 8 bases aligning to TRBD2. Unmatched junction bases numbered 12, after V lost 1 base and J lost 4 bases. This CDR3 contains 17 residues. Looked up from germline, CDR1 is SQVTM and CDR2 is ANQGSEA. CDR3 amino acids: CSVEGPIAGGWYNEQFF. Written as DNA, the CDR3 is TGCAGCGTTGAAGGCCCTATCGCGGGGGGCTGGTACAATGAGCAGTTCTTC.

The CDR3 region has the DNA TGTGCCAGCGGGTCGGGCTCCTACGAGCAGTACTTC. It codes for CASGSGSYEQYF. The rearrangement links TRBV2 to TRBJ2-7; the D is unclear. Germline loops: CDR1 SNHLY, CDR2 FYNNEI. The CDR3 has 12 residues. Trimming shortened V by 8 bases and J by 0 bases, and 8 bases separated the two germline ends.

V and J are TRBV9 and TRBJ2-1; 7 bases agree with TRBD2. The junction had 6 bases not matched to a gene; V was cut back by 0 bases and J by 6 bases. The CDR3 totals 15 residues. Germline values: CDR1 SGDLS, CDR2 YYNGEE. Here the CDR3 DNA reads TGTGCCAGCAGCGTAGCGCGGGAGCCCCCCAATGAGCAGTTCTTC. It specifies CASSVAREPPNEQFF.

V is TRBV11-2 and J is TRBJ2-7, with TRBD2 identical over 10 bases. Germline V gives CDR1 SGHAT, CDR2 FQNNGV. V shed 4 bases and J 4 bases; nucleotides not matched to a gene: 4. The CDR3 is 14 amino acids. The DNA for the CDR3 is TGTGCCAGCAGCTCTAGCGGGAGACCTTACGAGCAGTACTTC. Amino acid sequence: CASSSSGRPYEQYF.

The chain joins TRBV18 to TRBJ1-1; the D gene is possibly TRBD1 (5 bases). V lost 3 bases, J lost 0 bases, and 14 bases lay in between. The CDR3 spans 16 residues. Germline V CDR1 and CDR2: KGHSH, LQKENI. The CDR3 is CASSPKQSGMNTEAFF. CDR3 bases: TGTGCCAGCTCACCGAAACAGTCAGGGATGAACACTGAAGCTTTCTTT.

This clone was found once. The chain links TRBV27 to TRBJ1-1; D possibly corresponds to TRBD1 (6 bases). With 6 bases removed from V and 2 bases from J, the gap between germline ends came to 13 bases. Germline CDR1 is MNHEY and CDR2 is SMNVEV (reference sequence). The CDR3 is made up of 14 amino acids. The CDR3 sequence: CASSPGQFNTEAFF. CDR3 nucleotide sequence: TGTGCCAGCAGCCCTGGACAGTTCAACACTGAAGCTTTCTTT.